This passage covers 8 T cell receptor beta chains from one sample sequenced in a study of shared clonotypes between healthy human individuals (dated by TCRdb to 2019 to 2021). Receptor libraries were prepared by the immunoSEQ multiplex PCR assay. TCRdb retrieved this table from immuneACCESS and kept in-frame rearrangements only. Not all clones are present; in checked studies, unresolved V genes account for under half, and no reason is known for the remainder. Across this sample there are fewer than 650,000 clones, with around three quarters seen only once. Clones ranked in the top ten supply 12% of the sample. What was sequenced was PBMCs. Source of these receptors: a woman in her forties in good health. Some clones in this sample may be carry-over from other donors' samples.

The chain joins TRBV7-2 to TRBJ2-2; 8 bases map to TRBD1. The V gene's germline CDR1 is SGHTA and CDR2 FQGNSA. The CDR3 has 17 residues. Trimming at V came to 3 bases and at J to 6 bases, leaving 12 bases not matched to a gene. The CDR3 sequence is CASSFIKAGGLAGELFF. Written as DNA, the CDR3 is TGTGCCAGCAGCTTTATAAAGGCAGGGGGCCTTGCCGGGGAGCTGTTTTTT. The variable domain in full, completed from reference TRBV7-2 and TRBJ2-2, reads GAGVSQSPSNKVTEKGKDVELRCDPISGHTALYWYRQSLGQGLEFLIYFQGNSAPDKSGLPSDRFSAERTGGSVSTLTIQRTQQEDSAVYLCASSFIKAGGLAGELFFGEGSRLTVL.

About this clone itself: At the DNA level, this CDR3 is encoded by other sequences in the same sample as well. The chain uses TRBV18 and TRBJ2-5, with a possible D match to TRBD1 (6 bases). The CDR3 sequence is 14 residues long. Trimming shortened V by 3 bases and J by 1 base, and 9 bases separated the two germline ends. Germline V gene data show CDR1 as KGHSH and CDR2 as LQKENI. The CDR3 DNA follows: TGTGCCAGCTCACCTGGGACACTCCAAGAGACCCAGTACTTC. Residues: CASSPGTLQETQYF.

This clone was observed a few times. The chain recombines TRBV19 with TRBJ2-7; the D gene is possibly TRBD1 (5 bases). Germline CDR1 and CDR2: LNHDA and SQIVND (reference sequence). V was cut by 3 bases and J by 6 bases, with 12 bases left in between. CDR3 size: 13 residues. The CDR3 sequence is CASSIQGSLEQYF. The CDR3 region has the DNA TGTGCCAGTAGTATCCAGGGTTCGCTCGAGCAGTACTTC.

In this sample, this clone turned up a few times. The rearrangement joins TRBV11-2 to TRBJ1-2, with a possible D match to TRBD1 (6 bases). The CDR3 spans 14 residues. V was trimmed by 5 bases and J by 1 base, leaving 11 bases between them. Germline CDR1 reads SGHAT; CDR2 reads FQNNGV. The CDR3 DNA follows: TGTGCCAGCAGCCCCGGGACAAGTAACTATGGCTACACCTTC. It specifies CASSPGTSNYGYTF.

This chain links TRBV25-1 with TRBJ2-7, with a weak D call TRBD2 (5 bases). Trimming took 2 bases from V and 4 from J, leaving 9 bases between them. The germline V gene has CDR1 MGHDK and CDR2 SYGVNS. The CDR3 has 13 residues. CDR3 DNA sequence: TGTGCCAGCAGTGAACCCACTAGTTACGAGCAGTACTTC. The encoded protein is CASSEPTSYEQYF.

The chain combines TRBV7-8 with TRBJ1-5; D remains unclear. V lost 1 base and J lost 3, with 10 bases in between. This CDR3 has 15 residues. Germline lookup yields CDR1 SGHVS and CDR2 FQNEAQ. Here the CDR3 DNA reads TGTGCCAGCAGCTTAGTCGCGGGGTTCAATCAGCCCCAGCATTTT. Translation: CASSLVAGFNQPQHF.

Comments on this clone: A much larger clone is a single base away; this may be a read error. The sample carries other DNA sequences with the same CDR3. The rearrangement uses TRBV2 and TRBJ2-5, with 7 bases that match TRBD1. The J call may not be correct, given that the DNA end is closer to TRBJ2-7. Germline CDR1 SNHLY, CDR2 FYNNEI. The CDR3 spans 15 residues. The DNA of the CDR3 is TGTGCTAGCAGTGAAGGATGGGACAGAAACTACGAGCAGTACTTC. It translates to CASSEGWDRNYEQYF.

Remarks on this clone: Compared with germline, one end of the junction differs, possibly owing to a read error. The chain combines TRBV29-1 with TRBJ2-5; 8 bases align to TRBD2. Germline lookup yields CDR1 SQVTM and CDR2 ANQGSEA. This CDR3 comprises 13 residues. The DNA of the CDR3 is TGCAGCGATGAATTAGCGGGAATCAAGACCCAGTACTTC. Its protein is CSDELAGIKTQYF.